Listed below are T cell receptor beta chains from one sample, sequenced in a study of cytomegalovirus exposure and HLA in healthy donors. Sequenced by immunoSEQ multiplex PCR; TCRdb stores in-frame clones only, minus some. The sample contains approximately 150,000 clones, more than 60% of which appear only once. Input material: PBMCs. The receptors originated from a female donor in good health and CMV-seronegative. Both conserved end residues are part of each CDR3. The order of the fields is V gene, J gene, clone size, D gene, CDR3 DNA, CDR3 protein. The D gene is left open where the match is weak. Not all rows give a size; the values are once, few, many and, for expanded clones, a class.

v_call: TRBV7-3
j_call: TRBJ2-7
clone_size: NA
d_call: NA
cdr3_nt: TGTGCCAGCAGCTTAATTTCGATGGAGGACCGATTCTACGAGCAGTACTTC
cdr3_aa: CASSLISMEDRFYEQYF

v_call: TRBV5-1
j_call: TRBJ2-7
clone_size: NA
d_call: TRBD2
cdr3_nt: TGCGCCAGCAGGAGGGAGGGGATGTTAATATACGAGCAGTACTTC
cdr3_aa: CASRREGMLIYEQYF

v_call: TRBV28
j_call: TRBJ2-7
clone_size: NA
d_call: TRBD2
cdr3_nt: TGTGCCAGCAGTTTCCACCTAGCGGGACTCTCCTACGAGCAGTACTTC
cdr3_aa: CASSFHLAGLSYEQYF

v_call: TRBV11-2
j_call: TRBJ2-3
clone_size: NA
d_call: TRBD1
cdr3_nt: TGTGCCAGCAGCTGGGACAGGGTGAATACGCAGTATTTT
cdr3_aa: CASSWDRVNTQYF

v_call: TRBV11-3
j_call: TRBJ1-3
clone_size: NA
d_call: TRBD1
cdr3_nt: TGTGCCAGCAGCCCCGGACAGGGGCCGGGAAACACCATATATTTT
cdr3_aa: CASSPGQGPGNTIYF

v_call: TRBV27
j_call: TRBJ1-5
clone_size: once
d_call: NA
cdr3_nt: TGTGCCAGCAGTTTAACTCAGGGTAGCAATCAGCCCCAGCATTTT
cdr3_aa: CASSLTQGSNQPQHF

v_call: TRBV9
j_call: TRBJ2-4
clone_size: NA
d_call: TRBD1
cdr3_nt: TGTGCCAGCAGCGCCAGGACAGGGGGAGGCATTCAGTACTTC
cdr3_aa: CASSARTGGGIQYF

v_call: TRBV21-1
j_call: TRBJ1-1
clone_size: NA
d_call: NA
cdr3_nt: TGTGCCAGCAGCATCTTTATCCCGGGACAGGTACTGAACACTGAAGCTTTCTTT
cdr3_aa: CASSIFIPGQVLNTEAFF

v_call: TRBV9
j_call: TRBJ1-5
clone_size: NA
d_call: NA
cdr3_nt: TGTGCCAGCAGCTCGTCCGGGACAAATCAGCCCCAGCATTTT
cdr3_aa: CASSSSGTNQPQHF

v_call: TRBV10-3
j_call: TRBJ2-1
clone_size: NA
d_call: TRBD2
cdr3_nt: TGTGCCATCAGTATAAGTAGCGGGGGGAAAGATAAGAATGAGCAGTTCTTC
cdr3_aa: CAISISSGGKDKNEQFF

v_call: TRBV6-5
j_call: TRBJ2-1
clone_size: NA
d_call: TRBD2
cdr3_nt: TGTGCCAGCAGGACTAGCGGGGGGGGTATTGAGCAGTTCTTC
cdr3_aa: CASRTSGGGIEQFF

v_call: TRBV5-4
j_call: TRBJ2-3
clone_size: NA
d_call: TRBD2
cdr3_nt: TGTGCCAGCAGCTTGGTGGGAAGGGCGGGGGGCACAGATACGCAGTATTTT
cdr3_aa: CASSLVGRAGGTDTQYF

v_call: TRBV27
j_call: TRBJ2-6
clone_size: NA
d_call: TRBD1
cdr3_nt: TGTGCCAGCAGGTACACAGGGGGCTCTGGGGCCAACGTCCTGACTTTC
cdr3_aa: CASRYTGGSGANVLTF

v_call: TRBV7-2
j_call: TRBJ1-1
clone_size: few
d_call: TRBD1
cdr3_nt: TGTGCCAGCAGCTCATCCGGGACAGGTCAAGCTTTCTTT
cdr3_aa: CASSSSGTGQAFF

v_call: TRBV28
j_call: TRBJ2-1
clone_size: NA
d_call: NA
cdr3_nt: TGTGCCAGCTGCGGAGAACCCTACAATGAGCAGTTCTTC
cdr3_aa: CASCGEPYNEQFF

v_call: TRBV6-5
j_call: TRBJ1-1
clone_size: NA
d_call: TRBD1
cdr3_nt: TGTGCCAGCAGCCAGGGGGCACGGACTGAAGCTTTCTTT
cdr3_aa: CASSQGARTEAFF

v_call: TRBV5-4
j_call: TRBJ2-3
clone_size: NA
d_call: NA
cdr3_nt: TGTGCCAGCAGCCAGACTAGTTCTAGCACAGATACGCAGTATTTT
cdr3_aa: CASSQTSSSTDTQYF

v_call: TRBV5-8
j_call: TRBJ1-3
clone_size: NA
d_call: NA
cdr3_nt: TGTGCCAGCAGCGGGCCCTCCTCTGGAAACACCATATATTTT
cdr3_aa: CASSGPSSGNTIYF

v_call: TRBV19
j_call: TRBJ1-2
clone_size: few
d_call: TRBD1
cdr3_nt: TGTGCCAGTAGTATGGACAGGGGATGGTCCATCGGCTATGGCTACACCTTC
cdr3_aa: CASSMDRGWSIGYGYTF

v_call: TRBV5-4
j_call: TRBJ1-2
clone_size: NA
d_call: NA
cdr3_nt: TGTGCCAGCAGCTTGTATCAGGGTACTAACTATGGCTACACCTTC
cdr3_aa: CASSLYQGTNYGYTF

v_call: TRBV2
j_call: TRBJ1-5
clone_size: few
d_call: TRBD1
cdr3_nt: TGTGCCAGCAGCCCCGGGACAGAGAATCAGCCCCAGCATTTT
cdr3_aa: CASSPGTENQPQHF

v_call: TRBV27
j_call: TRBJ2-3
clone_size: NA
d_call: TRBD2
cdr3_nt: TGTGCCAGCGGGACTAGATCGCGAGATACGCAGTATTTT
cdr3_aa: CASGTRSRDTQYF

v_call: TRBV27
j_call: TRBJ1-1
clone_size: NA
d_call: TRBD1
cdr3_nt: TGTGCCAGCAGTGCGGGACAGGGGAACACTGAAGCTTTCTTT
cdr3_aa: CASSAGQGNTEAFF

v_call: TRBV6-6
j_call: TRBJ2-3
clone_size: few
d_call: NA
cdr3_nt: TGTGCCGTCGGGGGAAGCACAGATACGCAGTATTTT
cdr3_aa: CAVGGSTDTQYF

v_call: TRBV7-8
j_call: TRBJ1-2
clone_size: NA
d_call: NA
cdr3_nt: TGTGCCAGCAGCCAACAGCCTACCAGTGGCTACACCTTC
cdr3_aa: CASSQQPTSGYTF

v_call: TRBV5-4
j_call: TRBJ2-7
clone_size: NA
d_call: NA
cdr3_nt: TGTGCCAGCAGCTTGGGCCCCCGCGTCCTAGGAAACGAGCAGTACTTC
cdr3_aa: CASSLGPRVLGNEQYF

v_call: TRBV27
j_call: TRBJ1-6
clone_size: once
d_call: TRBD1
cdr3_nt: TGTGCCAGCACTGGACAGGGTCCTAATTCACCCCTCCACTTT
cdr3_aa: CASTGQGPNSPLHF

v_call: TRBV7-9
j_call: TRBJ1-2
clone_size: NA
d_call: TRBD1
cdr3_nt: TGTGCCAGCAGCCGCGGACAGGGAGATGGCTACACCTTC
cdr3_aa: CASSRGQGDGYTF

v_call: TRBV5-4
j_call: TRBJ1-1
clone_size: few
d_call: NA
cdr3_nt: TGTGCCAGCAGCTTGGGTCGGGGAAACACTGAAGCTTTCTTT
cdr3_aa: CASSLGRGNTEAFF

v_call: TRBV7-3
j_call: TRBJ2-1
clone_size: NA
d_call: TRBD2
cdr3_nt: TGTGCCAGCAGCCCCACTAGCGGGAGGGCCGTGATGAATGAGCAGTTCTTC
cdr3_aa: CASSPTSGRAVMNEQFF

v_call: TRBV7-9
j_call: TRBJ2-7
clone_size: few
d_call: NA
cdr3_nt: TGTGCCAGCAGCACGAGGGACTCTAACCCCTACGAGCAGTACTTC
cdr3_aa: CASSTRDSNPYEQYF

v_call: TRBV19
j_call: TRBJ2-2
clone_size: NA
d_call: TRBD1
cdr3_nt: TGTGCCAGTAGTATAGGGACAGGGGGTGTCACCGGGGAGCTGTTTTTT
cdr3_aa: CASSIGTGGVTGELFF

v_call: TRBV5-1
j_call: TRBJ1-2
clone_size: once
d_call: NA
cdr3_nt: TGCGCCAGCAGCGCTAGTACGAGTAACTATGGCTACACCTTC
cdr3_aa: CASSASTSNYGYTF

v_call: TRBV11-2
j_call: TRBJ2-5
clone_size: NA
d_call: NA
cdr3_nt: TGTGCCAGCAGCCCCTCTTCCGTCAAGGGGGAGACCCAGTACTTC
cdr3_aa: CASSPSSVKGETQYF

v_call: TRBV5-1
j_call: TRBJ1-1
clone_size: NA
d_call: NA
cdr3_nt: TGCGCCAGCAGTTTACAGGGCACAAACACTGAAGCTTTCTTT
cdr3_aa: CASSLQGTNTEAFF

v_call: TRBV2
j_call: TRBJ2-7
clone_size: NA
d_call: NA
cdr3_nt: TGTGCCAGCAGTGACTGGGGCTTTGAGCAGTACTTC
cdr3_aa: CASSDWGFEQYF

v_call: TRBV6-5
j_call: TRBJ1-2
clone_size: NA
d_call: NA
cdr3_nt: TGTGCCAGTATCACTCCGGGTGGGAACTATGGCTACACCTTC
cdr3_aa: CASITPGGNYGYTF

v_call: TRBV5-4
j_call: TRBJ1-1
clone_size: NA
d_call: NA
cdr3_nt: TGTGCCAGCAGCTTAGGCGGAAACACTGAAGCTTTCTTT
cdr3_aa: CASSLGGNTEAFF

v_call: TRBV7-2
j_call: TRBJ2-1
clone_size: NA
d_call: TRBD2
cdr3_nt: TGTGCCAGCAGCTTATGGGCTAGCGGGGCCAGAGAGCAGTTCTTC
cdr3_aa: CASSLWASGAREQFF

v_call: TRBV10-1
j_call: TRBJ2-5
clone_size: NA
d_call: TRBD1
cdr3_nt: TGCGCCAGCAGTGAAGGGACAGAAATTCAAGAGACCCAGTACTTC
cdr3_aa: CASSEGTEIQETQYF

v_call: TRBV4-1
j_call: TRBJ1-4
clone_size: NA
d_call: TRBD1
cdr3_nt: TGCGCCAGCAGCCAAGATGAGGGGGCGGTCACTAATGAAAAACTGTTTTTT
cdr3_aa: CASSQDEGAVTNEKLFF

v_call: TRBV5-1
j_call: TRBJ1-4
clone_size: NA
d_call: TRBD1
cdr3_nt: TGCGCCAGCAGCTCAGGACAGGGTTGGGAAAAACTGTTTTTT
cdr3_aa: CASSSGQGWEKLFF

v_call: TRBV10-1
j_call: TRBJ1-1
clone_size: NA
d_call: TRBD1
cdr3_nt: TGCGCCAGCGGGGAGACAGGGACCCCCACTGAAGCTTTCTTT
cdr3_aa: CASGETGTPTEAFF

v_call: TRBV27
j_call: TRBJ2-1
clone_size: NA
d_call: NA
cdr3_nt: TGTGCCAGCAGTTTATGGCAGGGGGGTAAGAATGAGCAGTTCTTC
cdr3_aa: CASSLWQGGKNEQFF

v_call: TRBV7-9
j_call: TRBJ2-7
clone_size: NA
d_call: TRBD2
cdr3_nt: TGTGCCAGCAGCTTATCGGGCGGGAGGGCCCTCGAGCAGTACTTC
cdr3_aa: CASSLSGGRALEQYF

v_call: TRBV7-9
j_call: TRBJ2-5
clone_size: NA
d_call: TRBD1
cdr3_nt: TGTGCCAGCAGCTTTCCTGGGACAGGCCAAGAGACCCAGTACTTC
cdr3_aa: CASSFPGTGQETQYF

v_call: TRBV5-4
j_call: TRBJ1-2
clone_size: NA
d_call: TRBD1
cdr3_nt: TGTGCCAGCAGCTTGGCCGTCACGGGACAGGGTACCTATGGCTACACCTTC
cdr3_aa: CASSLAVTGQGTYGYTF

v_call: TRBV6-6
j_call: TRBJ2-3
clone_size: NA
d_call: TRBD1
cdr3_nt: TGTGCCAGCAGTCCACAGGGGATGACTAGCACAGATACGCAGTATTTT
cdr3_aa: CASSPQGMTSTDTQYF

v_call: TRBV7-3
j_call: TRBJ1-1
clone_size: NA
d_call: NA
cdr3_nt: TGTGCCAGCAGCGAAGCAATGAACACTGAAGCTTTCTTT
cdr3_aa: CASSEAMNTEAFF

v_call: TRBV9
j_call: TRBJ1-1
clone_size: few
d_call: TRBD1
cdr3_nt: TGTGCCAGCACCGAGGGGGGACAGGGGTATTCTGAAGCTTTCTTT
cdr3_aa: CASTEGGQGYSEAFF

v_call: TRBV2
j_call: TRBJ1-5
clone_size: NA
d_call: NA
cdr3_nt: TGTGCCTTAAGCGGTTATAGCAATCAGCCCCAGCATTTT
cdr3_aa: CALSGYSNQPQHF

v_call: TRBV11-2
j_call: TRBJ2-1
clone_size: NA
d_call: TRBD2
cdr3_nt: TGTGCCAGCAGCGCCGGACTAGCGGGGGTGTTTGAGCAGTTCTTC
cdr3_aa: CASSAGLAGVFEQFF

v_call: TRBV23-1
j_call: TRBJ1-5
clone_size: NA
d_call: NA
cdr3_nt: TGCGCCAGCAGTCAGCGGGGATGTACCCTGCCTGGCAATCAGCCCCAGCATTTT
cdr3_aa: CASSQRGCTLPGNQPQHF

v_call: TRBV11-1
j_call: TRBJ1-1
clone_size: NA
d_call: NA
cdr3_nt: TGTGCCAGCAGCTTAGGCGGCAGTCTGAACACTGAAGCTTTCTTT
cdr3_aa: CASSLGGSLNTEAFF

v_call: TRBV14
j_call: TRBJ1-2
clone_size: NA
d_call: NA
cdr3_nt: TGTGCCAGCAGCCAAGGTCTCGAGGGCGGAAATACCTTC
cdr3_aa: CASSQGLEGGNTF